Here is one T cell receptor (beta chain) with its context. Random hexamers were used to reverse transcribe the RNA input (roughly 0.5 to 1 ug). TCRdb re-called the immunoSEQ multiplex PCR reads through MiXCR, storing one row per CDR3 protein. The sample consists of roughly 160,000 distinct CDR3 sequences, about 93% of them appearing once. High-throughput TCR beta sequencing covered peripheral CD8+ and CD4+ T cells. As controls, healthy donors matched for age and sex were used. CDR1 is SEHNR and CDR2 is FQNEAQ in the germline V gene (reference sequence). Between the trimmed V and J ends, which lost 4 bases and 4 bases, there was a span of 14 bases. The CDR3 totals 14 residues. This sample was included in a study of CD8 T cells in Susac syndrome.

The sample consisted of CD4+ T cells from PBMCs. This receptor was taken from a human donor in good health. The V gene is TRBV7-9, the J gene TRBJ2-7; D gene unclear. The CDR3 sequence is CASSSARYRYEQYF. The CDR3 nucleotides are TGTGCCAGCAGCTCCGCGAGGTACCGGTACGAGCAGTACTTC.